The present entry profiles one T cell receptor (beta chain) with its context. Germline lookup yields CDR1 MDHEN and CDR2 SYDVKM. Trimming took 4 bases from V and 2 from J; bases not matched to a gene: 7. CDR3 length equals 16 residues. Some clones are missing from TCRdb's copy, which holds only in-frame ones; the method was immunoSEQ multiplex PCR. The sample holds approximately 110,000 clones, 92% seen once. This specimen belongs to a study of CD4+ T cells in melanoma. Sample: peripheral blood. The gene calls are TRBV28 and TRBJ2-2; TRBD1 aligns across 7 bases. This TCR derives from a human donor with melanoma. CDR3 sequence: CASSYSRQGNTGELFF. The CDR3 DNA is TGTGCCAGCAGTTATTCCCGACAGGGTAACACCGGGGAGCTGTTTTTT.